These 24 T cell receptor beta chains originate from one sample sequenced in a study of blood T cell repertoires in COVID-19. The assay was immunoSEQ multiplex PCR, and TCRdb's table has in-frame clones only and misses some. The data contain about 130,000 clones, approximately 90% of them singletons. The source material was peripheral blood. The receptors stem from a man aged 45-65 years with acute or convalescent COVID-19.

V gene TRBV6-5 combines with J gene TRBJ1-2, with TRBD1 identical over 10 bases. The CDR3 is 15 amino acids. The V segment lost 2 bases and the J segment 8 bases; nucleotides outside the gene matches: 8. CDR1 is MNHEY and CDR2 is SVGAGI in the germline V gene. In nucleotides, the CDR3 is TGTGCCAGCAGTTACACGACAGGGGGCTTGGGAGGCTACACCTTC. Protein sequence: CASSYTTGGLGGYTF.

The rearrangement joins TRBV6-5 to TRBJ2-5; possibly TRBD1 for D (5 bases). This CDR3 is built from 14 residues. The ends were cut back, 0 bases at V and 5 bases at J, with 10 bases in the middle. Germline V gene data show CDR1 as MNHEY and CDR2 as SVGAGI. The CDR3 DNA reads as TGTGCCAGCAGTTACTCCCAGGGTTGGGAGACCCAGTACTTC. Translating gives CASSYSQGWETQYF.

The chain uses TRBV7-9 and TRBJ2-1; D ambiguous. The CDR3 has 13 residues. Germline CDR1 SEHNR, CDR2 FQNEAQ (reference sequence). Trimming left V 5 bases short and J 1 base short, with 6 bases between. CDR3 residues: CASSPESYNEQFF. DNA of the CDR3: TGTGCCAGCAGCCCAGAATCCTACAATGAGCAGTTCTTC.

V gene TRBV11-3 combines with J gene TRBJ2-3; no firm D call. Germline CDR1 reads SGHNT; CDR2 reads YENEEA. The CDR3 has 14 residues. Trimming pared 3 bases from V and 4 bases from J, leaving 11 bases between. CDR3 amino acids: CASSFSVSSDTQYF. The CDR3, as DNA: TGTGCCAGCAGCTTTTCGGTGTCCTCAGATACGCAGTATTTT. The full variable domain, with the rest looked up from reference TRBV11-3 and TRBJ2-3, is EAGVVQSPRYKIIEKKQPVAFWCNPISGHNTLYWYLQNLGQGPELLIRYENEEAVDDSQLPKDRFSAERLKGVDSTLKIQPAELGDSAVYLCASSFSVSSDTQYFGPGTRLTVL.

The rearrangement joins TRBV28 to TRBJ1-2; perhaps TRBD1 as D (6 bases). The CDR3 is made up of 14 amino acids. Germline V gene lookup returns CDR1 MDHEN and CDR2 SYDVKM. Trimming removed 4 bases at V and 7 bases at J, with 16 bases between. The chain's CDR3 is CASSSGVVSGGYTF. In DNA form, the CDR3 reads TGTGCCAGCAGTTCAGGGGTCGTATCGGGTGGCTACACCTTC.

The chain uses TRBV11-3 and TRBJ1-1, with a possible D match to TRBD1 (6 bases). The CDR3 runs to 14 residues. Germline V CDR1 and CDR2: SGHNT, YENEEA. Deletions cut 2 bases from V and 5 bases from J, with 12 bases between. Here the CDR3 DNA reads TGTGCCAGCAGCTTAAGAGGGGGTGTGACTGAAGCTTTCTTT. It specifies CASSLRGGVTEAFF.

The chain uses TRBV12-5 and TRBJ2-2, with TRBD2 matching 8 bases. J lost 7 bases, V lost 3 bases, and 10 bases had no gene match. The germline CDR1 and CDR2 sequences are LGHNT and FRNRAP. There are 16 residues in the CDR3. CDR3: CASGLEIAGFGGELFF. The CDR3 DNA sequence: TGTGCTAGTGGTTTAGAAATAGCGGGATTTGGCGGGGAGCTGTTTTTT.

CDR3 region: CASSQLPGSYEQYF. The CDR3 region has the DNA TGTGCCAGCAGTCAATTGCCGGGGAGCTACGAGCAGTACTTC. This chain uses TRBV6-5 with TRBJ2-7; D might be TRBD2 (5 bases). Between the trimmed V and J ends, which lost 5 bases and 3 bases, there was a span of 14 bases. The CDR3 is 14 amino acids. Germline lookup yields CDR1 MNHEY and CDR2 SVGAGI.

This clone has just a few counts. The chain has TRBV4-2 and TRBJ1-6; 9 bases map to TRBD1. The CDR3 spans 15 residues. With 4 bases clipped from V and 8 bases from J, the junction kept 6 bases outside the gene matches. The germline V gene encodes CDR1 LGHNA and CDR2 YNFKEQ. The CDR3 is CASSLQDRGDSPLHF. DNA for the CDR3: TGTGCCAGCAGCCTTCAAGACAGGGGGGATTCACCCCTCCACTTT.

The V call is TRBV28, the J call TRBJ2-1; 7 bases are a match to TRBD1. The V gene's germline CDR1 is MDHEN and CDR2 SYDVKM. The CDR3 length is 14 residues. With V trimmed by 4 bases and J by 7 bases, 7 bases remained unmatched. CDR3 in DNA: TGTGCCAGCAGTTACCCACAGGGGACAAATGAGCAGTTCTTC. Residues: CASSYPQGTNEQFF. The variable domain in full, completed from reference TRBV28 and TRBJ2-1, reads DVKVTQSSRYLVKRTGEKVFLECVQDMDHENMFWYRQDPGLGLRLIYFSYDVKMKEKGDIPEGYSVSREKKERFSLILESASTNQTSMYLCASSYPQGTNEQFFGPGTRLTVL.

The V and J genes are TRBV12-3 or TRBV12-4 and TRBJ1-2; D unclear. V was cut by 3 bases and J by 5 bases, with 7 bases left in between. The CDR3 has 12 amino acids. The CDR3 sequence is CASSFSGYGYTF. The CDR3 DNA reads TGTGCCAGCAGTTTTAGCGGGTATGGCTACACCTTC.

The chain uses TRBV27 and TRBJ1-1; no reliable D call. V lost 0 bases to trimming and J lost 1 base, with 6 bases between them. CDR3 length: 14 residues. In germline, CDR1 is MNHEY, CDR2 SMNVEV (reference sequence). In nucleotides, the CDR3 is TGTGCCAGCAGTTTATCGACGGGGAACACTGAAGCTTTCTTT. It encodes CASSLSTGNTEAFF.

The V gene is TRBV6-5, the J gene TRBJ2-1; tentative D call: TRBD2 (5 bases). CDR3 length: 13 amino acids. Trimming stripped 7 bases from V and 5 bases from J, with 12 bases between. Germline V CDR1 and CDR2: MNHEY, SVGAGI. The CDR3 spells CASTFERDNEQFF. As DNA, the CDR3 is TGTGCCAGCACTTTTGAGAGGGACAATGAGCAGTTCTTC.

This sequence joins TRBV5-1 and TRBJ1-3; D uncertain. The length of the CDR3 is 18 residues. The germline V gene encodes CDR1 SGHRS and CDR2 YFSETQ. V lost 2 bases, J lost 0 bases, and 18 bases lay in between. CDR3 sequence: CASSLYPSARTSGNTIYF. The DNA of the CDR3 is TGCGCCAGCAGCTTATACCCCTCCGCGCGAACCTCTGGAAACACCATATATTTT.

CDR3 in DNA: TGCGCCAGCAGCAAGGCGGGAAGCGGGGGGGCCACAGATACGCAGTATTTT. Translated: CASSKAGSGGATDTQYF. J is TRBJ2-3 and V is TRBV4-1; TRBD2 matches 10 bases. The CDR3 sequence is 17 residues long. With 5 bases clipped from V and 2 bases from J, the junction kept 10 bases outside the gene matches. Germline CDR1 reads MGHRA; CDR2 reads YSYEKL.

This sequence joins TRBV27 and TRBJ1-5; D call uncertain. This CDR3 is 16 amino acids long. Trimming took off 4 bases at V and 1 base at J, with 14 bases between the two ends. The germline gives CDR1 MNHEY, CDR2 SMNVEV (reference sequence). DNA for the CDR3: TGTGCCAGCAGTTCCTACGGGGTGGCCAGCAATCAGCCCCAGCATTTT. This sequence encodes CASSSYGVASNQPQHF.

Details on this clone: One end of the junction is discordant with germline, which a read error may explain. The V call is TRBV7-2, the J call TRBJ2-7; D is perhaps TRBD2 (5 bases). This CDR3 contains 13 residues. Germline V gene lookup returns CDR1 SGHTA and CDR2 FQGNSA. CDR3 sequence (DNA): TGTGCCAGCAGCGACCAACGTGAGGGCGAGCGAAGGTTC. Translating it yields CASSDQREGERRF.

This clone was seen a single time. The genes are TRBV9 and TRBJ1-2; a possible D gene is TRBD1 (5 bases). The CDR3 is 14 residues long. V gave up 5 bases and J gave up 8 bases, with 19 bases separating them. CDR1 SGDLS and CDR2 YYNGEE come from the germline V gene. DNA for the CDR3: TGTGCCAGCAGTGTAAGGCAGGGCTTGGACGGCTACACCTTC. Encoded protein: CASSVRQGLDGYTF.

The rearrangement uses TRBV12-3 or TRBV12-4 and TRBJ1-2, with unresolved D. Trimming cost V 3 bases and J 13 bases, with 15 bases left between them. The CDR3 sequence is 12 residues long. CDR3 nucleotides: TGTGCCAGCAGTTTTTCTGGGCAGAAGAGCACCTTC. This codes for CASSFSGQKSTF.

The chain joins TRBV19 to TRBJ1-4; D is ambiguous. The CDR3 spans 13 residues. The V gene's germline CDR1 is LNHDA and CDR2 SQIVND (reference sequence). V lost 3 bases and J lost 7, with 9 bases in between. The CDR3: CASSIQVLEKLFF. CDR3 coding DNA: TGTGCCAGTAGTATTCAGGTCCTTGAAAAACTGTTTTTT.

V and J are TRBV7-9 and TRBJ1-2, with 7 bases fitting TRBD1. The CDR3 runs 17 residues. Trimming at V came to 5 bases and at J to 0 bases, leaving 12 bases not matched to a gene. Germline V gene data show CDR1 as SEHNR and CDR2 as FQNEAQ (reference sequence). CDR3 sequence: CASSPFGQVSSNYGYTF. The CDR3 bases are TGTGCCAGCAGCCCCTTCGGACAGGTTTCTTCTAACTATGGCTACACCTTC.

This chain joins TRBV10-1 and TRBJ2-3, with 7 bases matching TRBD1. The CDR3 runs to 14 residues. V lost 4 bases, J lost 2 bases, and 3 bases stayed unmatched. Germline values: CDR1 WNHNN, CDR2 SYGVQD (reference sequence). The CDR3 region is CASSAGTATDTQYF. CDR3 coding DNA: TGCGCCAGCAGTGCCGGGACAGCCACAGATACGCAGTATTTT.

The chain couples TRBV3-1 (or the pseudogene TRBV3-2) to TRBJ2-2; no firm D call. V was trimmed by 2 bases and J by 7 bases, leaving 14 bases between them. This CDR3 has 15 residues. Germline V CDR1 and CDR2: LGHDT, YNNKEL (reference sequence). CDR3 loop: CASSQFRPRSGELFF. The CDR3 region has the DNA TGTGCCAGCAGCCAATTCCGACCTAGGAGCGGGGAGCTGTTTTTT.

This clone was seen once. The chain has TRBV9 and TRBJ1-1; D remains unclear. The CDR3 consists of 14 residues. Germline CDR1 and CDR2: SGDLS and YYNGEE. Trimming pared 0 bases from V and 3 bases from J, leaving 9 bases between. The CDR3 DNA follows: TGTGCCAGCAGCGTAGGGGCGTCGGACACTGAAGCTTTCTTT. Its translation: CASSVGASDTEAFF.